This paragraph reports one T cell receptor beta chain. PCR involved 60 Vbeta and 13 Jbeta primers. TCRdb keeps only in-frame clones here, not all; method: immunoSEQ multiplex PCR. The sample holds nearly 110,000 clones, roughly 80% seen once. Trimming shortened V by 7 bases and J by 1 base, and 17 bases separated the two germline ends. The germline CDR1 and CDR2 sequences are SNHLY and FYNNEI. The CDR3 covers 16 residues. These data belong to a study of cytomegalovirus exposure and HLA in healthy donors. The source is a man in his fifties or sixties in good health and CMV-seronegative. What was sequenced was PBMCs. The genes are TRBV2 and TRBJ2-4; perhaps TRBD2 as D (7 bases). CDR3 nucleotides: TGTGCCAGCAATATGTTACGGGGGGCTGCCAAAAACATTCAGTACTTC. Its translation: CASNMLRGAAKNIQYF.